This T cell receptor (beta chain) was captured in a study of shared clonotypes between healthy human individuals (dated by TCRdb to between 2020 and 2021). In the study overall: The cohort included three men and a couple of women between 18 and 49 years of age. To increase sequencing depth and limit assay-specific biases, different laboratories used diverse techniques to prepare libraries and sequence TCR repertoires. Blood TCR repertoires of roughly five healthy adults were deeply sequenced to estimate repertoire size and the extent of clonotype sharing between individuals. Per donor, three plates each were used for CD4 naive and CD4 memory, two for CD8 naive, and one for CD8 memory. Per donor, leukapheresis produced somewhere between about 0.8 and 9 billion PBMCs.

Using the deep immunoSEQ assay, multiplex PCR amplified TCR CDR3 regions from genomic DNA. Extracted genomic DNA from each cell subset was distributed evenly across all wells of several immunoSEQ 96-well plates, and each plate was treated as a replicate. For sorted subsets, each replicate PCR was loaded with about 0.2 ug genomic DNA, equivalent to about 33,000 T cell genomes. The purified libraries were quantified using a Qubit 3.0 fluorometer, sized with a Bioanalyzer 2100, and then quantified again using the KAPA Library Quantification kit. Each immunoSEQ 96-well plate was sequenced on its own single-read 150-cycle Illumina NextSeq 550 flow cell. As for the original processing: Because the immunoSEQ output held only junctional sequences and lacked quality scores, the filtering could not match the filtering applied to full-length reads. To assign V/J genes and CDR3, sequences were annotated against IMGT germline references using PyIR, a Python wrapper for IgBLAST v1.9. Any read was removed if the V/J assignment was weak (E-value above 1e-6), the CDR3 was missing, or the read contained stop codons, out-of-frame junctions, or ambiguous translated residues. V3J clonotypes were defined as sequences sharing an identical inferred V gene, J gene, and CDR3 amino acid sequence. To compute the percentage overlap between repertoires, the number of shared unique clonotypes was divided by the size of the smaller repertoire. Three approaches were used to assess repertoire richness: RTK rarefaction, the Chao1 estimator, and Recon v2.1 estimates of unobserved clonotypes. Generation probabilities for all TCRbeta clonotypes obtained by the gDNA method from a few donors were computed using OLGA. TCRdb provides this immuneACCESS table in a form limited to in-frame rearrangements. Some clones are lacking; in checked studies, under half of them reflect an unresolved V gene, and why the rest are absent is not known. V and J calls and clone size are those listed in that table; D and trimming were worked out from the DNA. Across this sample there are roughly 1,500,000 clones, with about 98.5% seen only once. The top ten hold over 0.3% of the sample.

Paper-wide results and their limitations: Only blood was sampled, and tissue TCR repertoires likely differ from those in blood. Rarefaction of sorted-subset datasets indicated incomplete sequencing despite the large sequencing depth. Pairwise subsampling led to the expectation that sequencing depth would affect the degree of clonotype sharing among donors. Sharing across a few donors was observed for 5% to 6.5% of naive CD4, under 4% of naive CD8, 2% to 2.5% of memory CD4, and less than 0.45% of memory CD8 clonotypes. Estimated clonotype richness was generally larger for naive than for memory subsets. Because the study included only a small number of donors, the genetic and exposure-history diversity represented was limited. Compared with non-shared clonotypes, clonotypes shared by all four sorted-subset donors had higher generation probabilities.

Spanning cysteine to phenylalanine, the CDR3 consists of 12 amino acids. Only the CDR3 DNA stays, 36 bases, in frame from base 1. CDR1 and CDR2, per the germline V gene (reference sequence), are MNHNY and SVGAGI. V is reduced by 5 bases and J by 5 bases, leaving a spacing of 8 bases between them. Comments on this clone: The antigen it recognizes is unknown. Base quality data are lacking; no much larger clone is found one base away.

Donors were healthy HIV-negative adults with no recently reported acute infections or vaccinations. All donors were Caucasian adults living in Nashville, Tennessee, USA. CD4+ T cells were enriched by magnetic negative selection; naive cells were then positively selected on CD45RA, and the negative fraction formed the memory subset. Blood was collected by leukapheresis, and PBMCs were isolated by Ficoll-Histopaque density gradient centrifugation and then cryopreserved in liquid nitrogen vapor phase. Analytical flow cytometry was used to check the purity and quantity of each magnetically sorted T cell population. Genomic DNA was isolated from each sorted fraction and quantified by UV absorbance on a Nanodrop 2000c.

The chain employs TRBV6-6 and TRBJ2-3; the D gene is not confidently resolved. The material sequenced was naive CD4+ T cells sorted from blood. The cell subset or site label, read with the paper, signifies: CD45RA+ positively selected. The clonotype comes from a man aged 25-45 years in good health. The base sequence is TGTGCCAGCAGTCACCGAGTAGATACGCAGTATTTT. Protein translation: CASSHRVDTQYF.